What follows is one T cell receptor (beta chain) and its context. The record originates from a study of OX40 agonist ivuxolimab in advanced cancers. This table comes from immunoSEQ multiplex PCR, and its TCRdb copy is limited to in-frame clones, with some not included. Counted here are approximately 60,000 clones, around 77% occurring once; the ten biggest clones make up 5% to 6.5%. Germline assignment: CDR1 MDHEN and CDR2 SYDVKM. The CDR3 consists of 13 residues. With 6 bases clipped from V and 13 bases from J, the junction kept 12 bases outside the gene matches. The sequencing used CD4+ or CD8+ T cells sorted from blood, collected in a trial of the OX40 agonist ivuxolimab. The J gene is TRBJ1-2, the V gene TRBV28; 9 nucleotides align to TRBD1. This TCR came from an adult with an advanced solid tumor such as melanoma, head and neck, liver or kidney cancer. The CDR3 region has the DNA TGTGCCAGCAGGAATCCGGGACAGGGAAGCTGCACCTTC. This gives the protein CASRNPGQGSCTF.